This section outlines one T cell receptor beta chain sequence together with its context. Its matching antigen is unknown. The data were taken from a study of shared clonotypes between healthy human individuals. Study-wide results and limits: Researchers found naive subsets generally carried larger estimated richness than memory subsets.

Libraries were prepared by immunoSEQ multiplex PCR; TCRdb keeps only in-frame clonotypes and omits some of them. The sample lists about 2.3 million clones, 90% to 95% seen once, with approximately 0.4% in the top ten. Germline CDR1 LNHDA, CDR2 SQIVND (reference sequence). This CDR3 has 13 residues. Trimming cost V 7 bases and J 6 bases, with 13 bases left between them. The J gene is TRBJ2-1, the V gene TRBV19; no clear D. The sequenced sample consisted of naive CD4+ T cells from PBMCs. Indicated subset: CD45RA+ positively selected. The TCR comes from a man aged 18-30 years in good health. Some clones in this sample may be carry-over from other donors' samples. The chain's CDR3 is CASTGQTGNEQFF. CDR3 nucleotides: TGTGCCAGTACCGGCCAGACCGGCAATGAGCAGTTCTTC.